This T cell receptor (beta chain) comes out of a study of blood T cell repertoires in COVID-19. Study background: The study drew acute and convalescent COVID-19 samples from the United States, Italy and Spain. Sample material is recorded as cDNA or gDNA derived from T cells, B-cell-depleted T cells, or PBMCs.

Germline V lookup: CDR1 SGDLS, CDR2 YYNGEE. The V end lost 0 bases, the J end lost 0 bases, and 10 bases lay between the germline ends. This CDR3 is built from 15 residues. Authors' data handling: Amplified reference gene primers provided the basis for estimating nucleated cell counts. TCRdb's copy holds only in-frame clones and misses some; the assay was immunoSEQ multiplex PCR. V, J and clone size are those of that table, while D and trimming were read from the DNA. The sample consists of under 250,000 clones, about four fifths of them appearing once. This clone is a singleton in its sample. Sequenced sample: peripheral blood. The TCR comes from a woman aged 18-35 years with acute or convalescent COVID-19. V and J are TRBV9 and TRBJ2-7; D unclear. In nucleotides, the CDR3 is TGTGCCAGCAGCGTAGGCGGCACTAACTCCTACGAGCAGTACTTC. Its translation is CASSVGGTNSYEQYF.